Below are 23 T cell receptor beta chains sequenced from a single sample in a study of CD8 T cells in ankylosing spondylitis. Via MiXCR, TCRdb re-called the 5' RACE reads, giving one row per CDR3 protein. The table shows about 39,000 distinct CDR3 sequences, with 2.5% to 3.5% occurring only once. The source material was blood, either unsorted or a sorted T cell fraction (not recorded which). These TCRs come from a male donor with ankylosing spondylitis or in good health (not recorded which).

The sample holds many counts of this clonotype. The chain carries TRBV9 and TRBJ2-1, with a possible D match to TRBD1 (6 bases). Germline V gene lookup returns CDR1 SGDLS and CDR2 YYNGEE. The CDR3 extends over 12 amino acids. V was clipped by 4 bases and J by 6 bases, with 8 bases between them. The CDR3 DNA reads TGTGCCAGCAGCATACAGGGCAATGAGCAGTTCTTC. Translation: CASSIQGNEQFF.

This clonotype has at least ten counts. The chain has TRBV9 and TRBJ2-5; 9 bases agree with TRBD2. The junction had 7 bases not matched to a gene; V was cut back by 0 bases and J by 1 base. CDR1 and CDR2 from the germline V gene are SGDLS and YYNGEE. The CDR3 extends over 17 amino acids. CDR3 in DNA: TGTGCCAGCAGCGTAGGAATTGGCGGGGGGGCCCAAGAGACCCAGTACTTC. It codes for CASSVGIGGGAQETQYF.

This clonotype was counted ten times or more. V is TRBV9 and J is TRBJ1-6; weak D call: TRBD1 (5 bases). The CDR3 length is 14 residues. V was trimmed by 5 bases and J by 4 bases, leaving 10 bases between them. Germline loops: CDR1 SGDLS, CDR2 YYNGEE. CDR3 amino acids: CASSDTGYNSPLHF. The CDR3 DNA sequence: TGTGCCAGCAGTGATACAGGTTATAATTCACCCCTCCACTTT.

This clonotype was seen at least ten times. The J gene is TRBJ2-3, the V gene TRBV9, with D hard to call. The CDR3 runs to 16 residues. CDR1 and CDR2 (germline): SGDLS, YYNGEE. Trimming pared 1 base from V and 0 bases from J, leaving 12 bases between. CDR3 bases: TGTGCCAGCAGCGTACGAAGTACCACTAGCACAGATACGCAGTATTTT. Its translation is CASSVRSTTSTDTQYF.

This clonotype showed up many times. This chain connects TRBV9 to TRBJ2-3, with 8 bases aligning to TRBD2. Trimming removed 4 bases from V and 4 bases from J; junction bases left unmatched: 14. The CDR3 sequence is 17 residues long. Germline CDR1 and CDR2: SGDLS and YYNGEE. This CDR3 is CASSPQYYGGGSDTQYF. CDR3 sequence (DNA): TGTGCCAGCAGCCCCCAGTATTACGGGGGGGGGTCAGATACGCAGTATTTT.

There are many counts of this clonotype. DNA for the CDR3: TGTGCCAGCAGCCCGAACAGTGACCTGATGGGCTACACCTTC. The encoded protein is CASSPNSDLMGYTF. The V call is TRBV9, the J call TRBJ1-2; D remains unclear. Germline CDR1 and CDR2: SGDLS and YYNGEE. The V end was cut by 4 bases, the J end by 8 bases, with 18 bases between. The CDR3 spans 14 residues. The full variable domain, in which reference TRBV9 and TRBJ1-2 provide the parts outside the CDR3, is DSGVTQTPKHLITATGQRVTLRCSPRSGDLSVYWYQQSLDQGLQFLIQYYNGEERAKGNILERFSAQQFPDLHSELNLSSLELGDSALYFCASSPNSDLMGYTFGSGTRLTVV.

This clonotype showed up many times. V is TRBV9 and J is TRBJ2-3; 10 bases agree with TRBD2. The CDR3 has 17 residues. V was clipped by 4 bases and J by 0 bases; unmatched bases: 8. The germline gives CDR1 SGDLS, CDR2 YYNGEE. The DNA of the CDR3 is TGTGCCAGCAGCCCCTCGGCGACTAGCGGGAGCACAGATACGCAGTATTTT. The encoded protein is CASSPSATSGSTDTQYF.

This clonotype has ten or more counts. The chain employs TRBV9 and TRBJ1-1; D gene unclear. From germline, CDR1 is SGDLS and CDR2 YYNGEE. With 4 bases removed from V and 4 bases from J, the gap between germline ends came to 14 bases. There are 14 residues in the CDR3. The DNA for the CDR3 is TGTGCCAGCAGCTCCCAAGAGAGGAGCACTGAAGCTTTCTTT. As protein: CASSSQERSTEAFF.

The sample holds many counts of this clonotype. This chain joins TRBV9 and TRBJ1-1; D gene ambiguous. The CDR3 contains 15 residues. The V end lost 3 bases, the J end lost 4 bases, and 16 bases lay between the germline ends. CDR1 is SGDLS and CDR2 is YYNGEE in the germline V gene. The CDR3 protein is CASSGVGGLGTEAFF. The CDR3 DNA follows: TGTGCCAGCAGCGGGGTGGGAGGGCTGGGCACTGAAGCTTTCTTT. The whole variable domain, remainder taken from reference TRBV9 and TRBJ1-1, is DSGVTQTPKHLITATGQRVTLRCSPRSGDLSVYWYQQSLDQGLQFLIQYYNGEERAKGNILERFSAQQFPDLHSELNLSSLELGDSALYFCASSGVGGLGTEAFFGQGTRLTVV.

The sample holds many counts of this clonotype. This chain connects TRBV9 to TRBJ2-3; D unclear. Trimming took 4 bases from V and 4 from J, leaving 22 bases between them. This CDR3 comprises 17 residues. The germline V gene has CDR1 SGDLS and CDR2 YYNGEE. CDR3 bases: TGTGCCAGCAGCCCCCAAACGTGGGGTATGGTAGCAGATACGCAGTATTTT. It encodes CASSPQTWGMVADTQYF.

This clonotype appeared many times. The J gene is TRBJ1-3, the V gene TRBV9; no reliable D call. V lost 0 bases, J lost 4 bases, and 8 bases lay in between. This CDR3 spans 14 amino acids. Germline loops: CDR1 SGDLS, CDR2 YYNGEE. The chain's CDR3 is CASSVAPGGNTIYF. The CDR3, as DNA: TGTGCCAGCAGCGTAGCCCCTGGCGGAAACACCATATATTTT.

The rearrangement joins TRBV9 to TRBJ2-2, with 10 bases aligning to TRBD2. The CDR3 covers 18 residues. V trimming: 3 bases; J trimming: 5 bases; junction bases outside the gene matches: 13. Germline lookup yields CDR1 SGDLS and CDR2 YYNGEE. The CDR3 loop is CASSAQTGTSVRTGELFF. For the CDR3, the DNA is TGTGCCAGCAGCGCACAAACCGGGACTAGCGTACGGACCGGGGAGCTGTTTTTT.

The sample holds many counts of this clonotype. This chain joins TRBV9 and TRBJ2-1, with 12 bases matching TRBD2. J was trimmed by 8 bases and V by 0 bases; bases with no gene match: 9. The length of the CDR3 is 17 residues. The germline V gene has CDR1 SGDLS and CDR2 YYNGEE. CDR3 in amino acids: CASSVDPLAGGAHEQFF. As DNA, the CDR3 is TGTGCCAGCAGCGTAGACCCCCTAGCGGGAGGGGCCCATGAGCAGTTCTTC.

This clonotype was observed many times. The chain uses TRBV9 and TRBJ2-5; 11 nucleotides match TRBD2. The CDR3 sequence is 16 residues long. Trimming at V came to 4 bases and at J to 3 bases, leaving 8 bases not matched to a gene. Looked up from germline, CDR1 is SGDLS and CDR2 is YYNGEE. This chain's CDR3 is CASSTSPGLAEETQYF. The CDR3 bases are TGTGCCAGCAGCACCTCCCCGGGACTAGCGGAAGAGACCCAGTACTTC.

This clonotype was observed at least ten times. V gene TRBV9 combines with J gene TRBJ2-2; D is undetermined. Germline V gene data show CDR1 as SGDLS and CDR2 as YYNGEE. This CDR3 spans 12 amino acids. The V end was cut by 7 bases, the J end by 1 base, with 5 bases between. The CDR3 nucleotides read TGTGCCAGCGACCGGAACACCGGGGAGCTGTTTTTT. This encodes CASDRNTGELFF.

Ten or more counts support this clonotype. J is TRBJ2-5 and V is TRBV9; 8 bases agree with TRBD1. V lost 4 bases, J lost 5 bases, and 7 bases stayed unmatched. Germline CDR1 SGDLS, CDR2 YYNGEE. CDR3 length: 14 residues. CDR3 sequence: CASSSRDRRETQYF. The CDR3 DNA reads TGTGCCAGCAGCTCCCGGGACAGGAGGGAGACCCAGTACTTC.

This clonotype was recorded many times. The V call is TRBV9, the J call TRBJ2-1, with D possibly TRBD2 on 7 matching bases. This CDR3 has 16 residues. Deletions cut 0 bases from V and 2 bases from J, with 12 bases between. CDR1 is SGDLS, CDR2 YYNGEE, per germline. The CDR3 region is CASSVVGGPPYNEQFF. CDR3 bases: TGTGCCAGCAGCGTAGTGGGGGGGCCCCCCTACAATGAGCAGTTCTTC.

This clonotype was detected ten times or more. The chain is built from TRBV9 and TRBJ2-2; TRBD1 matches at 7 bases. In germline, CDR1 is SGDLS, CDR2 YYNGEE. The CDR3 sequence is 16 residues long. Trimming took 3 bases from V and 7 from J; bases not matched to a gene: 12. The CDR3 sequence: CASSASGQWTGGELFF. The DNA of the CDR3 is TGTGCCAGCAGCGCGTCGGGACAGTGGACCGGCGGGGAGCTGTTTTTT.

This clonotype was recorded at least ten times. CDR3 DNA sequence: TGTGCCAGCAGCGCCGGGTCCGTTGGTGAGCAGTTCTTC. Encoded protein: CASSAGSVGEQFF. The chain combines TRBV9 with TRBJ2-1; D is undetermined. Germline values: CDR1 SGDLS, CDR2 YYNGEE. The V gene lost 3 bases and the J gene lost 9 bases, with 13 bases spanning the gap. CDR3 length equals 13 residues.

This clonotype was detected ten times or more. This chain links TRBV9 with TRBJ2-3, with TRBD2 matching over 9 bases. V lost 0 bases and J lost 4; bases outside the gene matches: 6. Germline V CDR1 and CDR2: SGDLS, YYNGEE. This CDR3 spans 16 amino acids. The CDR3 region is CASSVALAGVADTQYF. CDR3 nucleotides: TGTGCCAGCAGCGTAGCTTTAGCGGGAGTTGCAGATACGCAGTATTTT.

This clonotype has at least ten counts. The chain has TRBV9 and TRBJ2-2; unclear D gene. The CDR3 covers 15 residues. V dropped 0 bases and J dropped 0 bases, with 6 bases sitting between them. Germline loops: CDR1 SGDLS, CDR2 YYNGEE. The CDR3 region is CASSVALANTGELFF. DNA for the CDR3: TGTGCCAGCAGCGTAGCTTTGGCGAACACCGGGGAGCTGTTTTTT.

This clonotype has a count of ten or more. The chain combines TRBV9 with TRBJ2-6; D is undetermined. In germline, CDR1 is SGDLS, CDR2 YYNGEE. Trimming stripped 0 bases from V and 0 bases from J, with 10 bases between. This CDR3 comprises 17 residues. The CDR3 coding sequence is TGTGCCAGCAGCGTAGCTACTCGGAGCTCTGGGGCCAACGTCCTGACTTTC. It codes for CASSVATRSSGANVLTF.

This sequence joins TRBV7-6 and TRBJ2-7; possibly TRBD1 for D (5 bases). CDR3 size: 15 residues. Trimming removed 6 bases at V and 0 bases at J, with 15 bases between. Per the germline V gene, CDR1 is SGHVS and CDR2 is FNYEAQ. CDR3 sequence reads: CASRPLTGVSYEQYF. DNA for the CDR3: TGTGCCAGCAGACCACTAACAGGAGTCTCCTACGAGCAGTACTTC. Filled out from reference TRBV7-6 and TRBJ2-7, the complete variable domain reads GAGVSQSPRYKVTKRGQDVALRCDPISGHVSLYWYRQALGQGPEFLTYFNYEAQQDKSGLPNDRFSAERPEGSISTLTIQRTEQRDSAMYRCASRPLTGVSYEQYFGPGTRLTVT.